This T cell receptor beta chain was identified during a study of T cell responses to AZD1222 COVID-19 vaccine. Study-wide results and limits: Distributed over spike, vaccine-associated CD4 TCRs predominated at 160-218 and 743-854. There were repertoire samples only from the period after the peak T cell response.

As concerns this clone: What it recognizes is unknown.

Produced via immunoSEQ multiplex PCR; TCRdb's table is partial and in-frame only. The sample lists about 200,000 clones; over 85% were seen once. The CDR3 consists of 15 residues. Per the germline V gene, CDR1 is SGHTA and CDR2 is FQGNSA. V was clipped by 5 bases and J by 8 bases, with 19 bases between them. J is TRBJ1-3 and V is TRBV7-2, with D possibly matching TRBD1 (6 bases). The sequencing used peripheral blood, collected 28 days after the second dose of the MenACWY control vaccine. The source of this sequence is an adult who received the MenACWY meningococcal vaccine as a control. The CDR3 sequence: CASSPSVDSSYTIYF. The CDR3 bases are TGTGCCAGCAGCCCAAGTGTGGACAGTTCGTACACCATATATTTT.